These 5 T cell receptor beta chains were all obtained from the same sample, sequenced in a study of T cell responses to AZD1222 COVID-19 vaccine. The table came from immunoSEQ multiplex PCR; TCRdb's copy has only in-frame clones and leaves some out. The sample records about 190,000 clones, around 90% being singletons. The specimen was peripheral blood, collected on day 0 of AZD1222 vaccination. The source of these receptors is an adult in good health.

This clone has just one count. The V call is TRBV7-8, the J call TRBJ1-5; TRBD1 agrees at 7 bases. The junction had 13 bases not matched to a gene; V was cut back by 5 bases and J by 6 bases. The CDR3 contains 16 residues. The germline V gene has CDR1 SGHVS and CDR2 FQNEAQ. DNA of the CDR3: TGTGCCAGCAGCCCAGTAGTAGGGACAGCTAGTCAGCCCCAGCATTTT. It translates to CASSPVVGTASQPQHF.

The rearrangement links TRBV28 to TRBJ1-2; D might be TRBD1 (6 bases). V was clipped by 7 bases and J by 2 bases, with 14 bases between them. Germline CDR1 MDHEN, CDR2 SYDVKM. The CDR3 length is 14 residues. CDR3 sequence (DNA): TGTGCCAGCATTGGGACCACAGGGAACTATGGCTACACCTTC. Its translation: CASIGTTGNYGYTF.

This rearrangement joins TRBV7-2 to TRBJ1-2; D remains unclear. Trimming stripped 0 bases from V and 4 bases from J, with 9 bases between. The CDR3 has 14 amino acids. The germline V gene has CDR1 SGHTA and CDR2 FQGNSA. The CDR3 DNA reads as TGTGCCAGCAGCTTAGCGGTAACAGTCTATGGCTACACCTTC. It translates to CASSLAVTVYGYTF.

The chain combines TRBV7-2 with TRBJ1-3; unclear D gene. The germline gives CDR1 SGHTA, CDR2 FQGNSA. V shed 1 base and J shed 8 bases, with 9 bases lying between them. This CDR3 has 13 residues. The CDR3 is CASSLGMPYTIYF. The DNA of the CDR3 is TGTGCCAGCAGCTTAGGGATGCCTTACACCATATATTTT.

The chain couples TRBV18 to TRBJ1-2; D gene unclear. Germline V CDR1 and CDR2: KGHSH, LQKENI. CDR3 length equals 14 residues. Trimming stripped 0 bases from V and 4 bases from J, with 9 bases between. The CDR3 here is CASSPPSGSYGYTF. The CDR3 nucleotides are TGTGCCAGCTCACCACCGTCCGGCAGCTATGGCTACACCTTC. The complete variable domain, with remaining parts taken from reference TRBV18 and TRBJ1-2, reads NAGVMQNPRHLVRRRGQEARLRCSPMKGHSHVYWYRQLPEEGLKFMVYLQKENIIDESGMPKERFSAEFPKEGPSILRIQQVVRGDSAAYFCASSPPSGSYGYTFGSGTRLTVV.